Below are 30 T cell receptor beta chains sequenced from a single sample in a study of T cell responses to AZD1222 COVID-19 vaccine. Libraries were prepared by immunoSEQ multiplex PCR; TCRdb keeps only in-frame clonotypes and omits some of them. The sample consists of 130,000 to 150,000 clones, roughly 90% of them appearing once. The starting material was peripheral blood, obtained 28 days after the second dose of the MenACWY control vaccine. The receptors here all came from an adult who received the MenACWY meningococcal vaccine as a control.

J is TRBJ2-1 and V is TRBV5-4; the match to TRBD1 covers 8 bases. Trimming removed 5 bases from V and 7 bases from J; junction bases left unmatched: 11. The CDR3 sequence is 15 residues long. Germline values: CDR1 SGHNT, CDR2 YYREEE (reference sequence). The CDR3 spells CASSARDRGKNEQFF. As DNA, the CDR3 is TGTGCCAGCAGTGCTAGAGACAGGGGTAAAAATGAGCAGTTCTTC.

V gene TRBV29-1 combines with J gene TRBJ1-1, with TRBD1 as a possible D gene (5 bases). Germline loops: CDR1 SQVTM, CDR2 ANQGSEA. The CDR3 loop spans 12 amino acids. CDR3 protein: CSTWGGNTEAFF. The CDR3 DNA reads TGCAGTACCTGGGGCGGAAACACTGAAGCTTTCTTT.

The V and J genes are TRBV29-1 and TRBJ2-7, with D perhaps TRBD1 (5 bases). The germline gives CDR1 SQVTM, CDR2 ANQGSEA. V lost 5 bases, J lost 2 bases, and 13 bases lay in between. CDR3 length: 13 residues. The CDR3 spells CSVIPQGTYEQYF. Here the CDR3 DNA reads TGCAGCGTTATCCCGCAGGGCACCTACGAGCAGTACTTC.

The chain has TRBV5-1 and TRBJ2-7; D tentatively fits TRBD1 or TRBD2 (5 bases each). The CDR3 is 17 residues long. Between the trimmed V and J ends, which lost 1 base and 5 bases, there was a span of 22 bases. Per the germline V gene, CDR1 is SGHRS and CDR2 is YFSETQ. The DNA for the CDR3 is TGCGCCAGCAGCTTGTTTTATGAGCCCGGGGCCCTCGACGAGCAGTACTTC. Translated, it gives CASSLFYEPGALDEQYF.

The chain recombines TRBV6-5 with TRBJ1-6; D unresolved. In germline, CDR1 is MNHEY, CDR2 SVGAGI. Deletions cut 9 bases from V and 7 bases from J, with 13 bases between. CDR3 length equals 13 residues. In DNA form, the CDR3 reads TGTGCCAGTGCGCTCTTGGGGAATTCACCCCTCCACTTT. Residues: CASALLGNSPLHF.

The chain uses TRBV2 and TRBJ1-1, with TRBD1 identical over 8 bases. With 8 bases clipped from V and 6 bases from J, the junction kept 11 bases outside the gene matches. The CDR3 extends over 14 amino acids. Germline-derived CDR1 and CDR2 are SNHLY and FYNNEI. The CDR3 DNA reads TGTGCCAGCGATAGGCGACAGGGGCGGGCTGAAGCTTTCTTT. Translation: CASDRRQGRAEAFF.

The V call is TRBV6-4, the J call TRBJ2-3; TRBD2 matches 8 bases. After removal of 6 bases from V and 2 bases from J, the junction contained 1 base not matched to a gene. CDR3 size: 13 residues. Germline V gives CDR1 MRHNA, CDR2 SNTAGT. As DNA, the CDR3 is TGTGCCAGCAGCGGGGGGGCCACAGATACGCAGTATTTT. Translating it yields CASSGGATDTQYF.

The chain uses TRBV11-2 and TRBJ2-3; D may be TRBD2 (6 bases). Per the germline V gene, CDR1 is SGHAT and CDR2 is FQNNGV. V was pared by 4 bases and J by 2 bases, with 13 bases between. This CDR3 region has 15 residues. The CDR3 sequence: CASSSDGRYTDTQYF. CDR3 DNA: TGTGCCAGCAGCTCGGACGGGAGATACACAGATACGCAGTATTTT.

The chain has TRBV6-5 and TRBJ1-1; the D gene is possibly TRBD1 (6 bases). Trimming left V 8 bases short and J 10 bases short, with 17 bases between. Germline CDR1 reads MNHEY; CDR2 reads SVGAGI. The CDR3 has 12 residues. The CDR3 DNA sequence: TGTGCCAGCGGCACGGACAGCATTACAGCTTTCTTT. The encoded protein is CASGTDSITAFF.

V is TRBV3-1 (or the pseudogene TRBV3-2) and J is TRBJ2-6; 7 nucleotides agree with TRBD1. The CDR3 totals 19 residues. Germline assignment: CDR1 LGHDT and CDR2 YNNKEL (reference sequence). V shed 3 bases and J 0 bases; nucleotides not matched to a gene: 11. This chain's CDR3 is CASSHQLGTAFSGANVLTF. Written as DNA, the CDR3 is TGTGCCAGCAGCCATCAGCTAGGGACAGCTTTCTCTGGGGCCAACGTCCTGACTTTC.

The chain joins TRBV6-2 or TRBV6-3 to TRBJ1-5, with D possibly being TRBD1 (6 bases). The CDR3 totals 14 residues. The germline CDR1 and CDR2 sequences are MNHEY and SVGEGT. V dropped 6 bases and J dropped 5 bases, with 14 bases sitting between them. CDR3 DNA sequence: TGTGCCAGCAGCCAAAGGGGGGTGGATCAGCCCCAGCATTTT. It codes for CASSQRGVDQPQHF.

This clone was counted a few times. The chain carries TRBV30 and TRBJ1-3; TRBD1 agrees at 9 bases. CDR1 is GTSNPN, CDR2 SVGIG, per germline (reference sequence). The V segment lost 3 bases and the J segment 0 bases; nucleotides outside the gene matches: 9. CDR3 size: 17 residues. The CDR3 sequence is CAWRRQGTGSSGNTIYF. CDR3 nucleotides: TGTGCCTGGAGGAGACAAGGGACAGGGAGCTCTGGAAACACCATATATTTT.

The chain employs TRBV28 and TRBJ1-1; 8 nucleotides agree with TRBD1. Germline loops: CDR1 MDHEN, CDR2 SYDVKM. There are 13 residues in the CDR3. V was pared by 7 bases and J by 4 bases, with 5 bases of the junction left unmatched. CDR3 residues: CASNTGGGTEAFF. Here the CDR3 DNA reads TGTGCCAGCAACACAGGGGGAGGCACTGAAGCTTTCTTT.

This clone was recorded once. The rearrangement joins TRBV5-1 to TRBJ2-1, with TRBD2 matching over 8 bases. With 2 bases clipped from V and 4 bases from J, the junction kept 8 bases outside the gene matches. CDR3 length equals 16 residues. CDR1 and CDR2 from the germline V gene are SGHRS and YFSETQ. CDR3 amino acids: CASSLSGTRYYNEQFF. CDR3 in DNA: TGCGCCAGCAGCTTATCCGGGACTAGATATTACAATGAGCAGTTCTTC.

The gene calls are TRBV9 and TRBJ1-6, with no clear D. The CDR3 consists of 15 residues. Trimming cost V 4 bases and J 7 bases, with 15 bases left between them. The germline gives CDR1 SGDLS, CDR2 YYNGEE. In DNA, the CDR3 is TGTGCCAGCAGCTCCGCAAGGATCGGAAATTCACCCCTCCACTTT. Its translation is CASSSARIGNSPLHF.

Comments on this clone: Other DNA sequences in this specimen translate into the identical CDR3. The chain recombines TRBV7-9 with TRBJ1-3; D remains unclear. Trimming removed 1 base from V and 4 bases from J, with 2 bases in between. CDR3 length: 12 residues. The germline gives CDR1 SEHNR, CDR2 FQNEAQ (reference sequence). CDR3 loop: CASSLGGNTIYF. Written as DNA, the CDR3 is TGTGCCAGCAGCTTAGGGGGAAACACCATATATTTT.

The V call is TRBV29-1, the J call TRBJ1-2; a possible D gene is TRBD1 (5 bases). CDR3 size: 12 residues. Trimming took 5 bases from V and 2 from J, leaving 9 bases between them. Germline CDR1 SQVTM, CDR2 ANQGSEA. This CDR3 reads CSVRGDNYGYTF. In nucleotides, the CDR3 is TGCAGCGTTCGGGGGGACAACTATGGCTACACCTTC.

The chain uses TRBV20-1 and TRBJ1-2; D remains unclear. Germline values: CDR1 DFQATT, CDR2 SNEGSKA (reference sequence). The CDR3 covers 10 residues. V was cut by 3 bases and J by 10 bases, with 9 bases left in between. Here the CDR3 reads CSARDRFYTF. CDR3 nucleotide sequence: TGCAGTGCTAGGGACCGCTTCTACACCTTC.

This chain joins TRBV6-2 or TRBV6-3 and TRBJ1-3, with 8 bases aligning to TRBD1. The CDR3 runs 18 residues. The ends lost 4 bases at V and 0 bases at J; junction bases unmatched: 11. In germline, CDR1 is MNHEY, CDR2 SVGEGT. CDR3 sequence: CASSSATGDRRSGNTIYF. CDR3 coding DNA: TGTGCCAGCAGTTCCGCGACAGGGGACCGCCGCTCTGGAAACACCATATATTTT.

The V gene is TRBV7-6, the J gene TRBJ2-7; D gene ambiguous. The CDR3 contains 14 residues. V lost 3 bases, J lost 5 bases, and 14 bases lay in between. The germline gives CDR1 SGHVS, CDR2 FNYEAQ. The CDR3 protein is CASSFPALRDEQYF. Here the CDR3 DNA reads TGTGCCAGCAGCTTCCCGGCCCTAAGGGACGAGCAGTACTTC.

Comment on this clone: Different DNA sequences within this sample yield the same CDR3. The V gene is TRBV29-1, the J gene TRBJ1-4; D gene uncertain. V lost 4 bases to trimming and J lost 4 bases, with 7 bases between them. Germline CDR1 reads SQVTM; CDR2 reads ANQGSEA. The CDR3 loop spans 12 amino acids. The CDR3 bases are TGCAGCGTTGGGTGGAGTAATGAAAAACTGTTTTTT. Encoded protein: CSVGWSNEKLFF.

The chain links TRBV5-8 to TRBJ1-3; 8 bases line up with TRBD1. The CDR3 spans 15 residues. CDR1 and CDR2 (germline): SGHTS, YDEGEE. With 4 bases clipped from V and 0 bases from J, the junction kept 3 bases outside the gene matches. This CDR3 reads CASSTGTGSGNTIYF. The CDR3 DNA follows: TGTGCCAGCAGCACCGGGACAGGCTCTGGAAACACCATATATTTT. Supplemented by reference TRBV5-8 and TRBJ1-3, the full variable domain reads EAGVTQSPTHLIKTRGQQATLRCSPISGHTSVYWYQQALGLGLQFLLWYDEGEERNRGNFPPRFSGRQFPNYSSELNVNALELEDSALYLCASSTGTGSGNTIYFGEGSWLTVV.

This clone has only a few counts. The CDR3 loop is CASSIIKLGINQPQHF. In DNA form, the CDR3 reads TGTGCCAGTAGTATCATTAAGCTCGGGATCAATCAGCCCCAGCATTTT. The chain links TRBV19 to TRBJ1-5, with D hard to call. The CDR3 sequence is 16 residues long. From germline, CDR1 is LNHDA and CDR2 SQIVND (reference sequence). V lost 3 bases to trimming and J lost 3 bases, with 15 bases between them.

This chain connects TRBV5-1 to TRBJ1-6; tentative D call: TRBD1 (6 bases). Germline V lookup: CDR1 SGHRS, CDR2 YFSETQ. Deletions cut 2 bases from V and 5 bases from J, with 11 bases between. This CDR3 has 15 residues. CDR3 loop: CASSFGQSNNSPLHF. In DNA form, the CDR3 reads TGCGCCAGCAGCTTCGGACAGTCCAATAATTCACCCCTCCACTTT.

The V call is TRBV5-1, the J call TRBJ1-3; no definite D call. Deletions cut 4 bases from V and 0 bases from J, with 11 bases between. The CDR3 is 15 amino acids. Germline loops: CDR1 SGHRS, CDR2 YFSETQ. DNA for the CDR3: TGCGCCAGCAGCGTTGCTACCCACTCTGGAAACACCATATATTTT. Encoded protein: CASSVATHSGNTIYF.

This rearrangement joins TRBV6-5 to TRBJ1-1; D is unresolved. The CDR3 sequence is 14 residues long. Germline CDR1 reads MNHEY; CDR2 reads SVGAGI. Trimming removed 0 bases at V and 5 bases at J, with 10 bases between. DNA of the CDR3: TGTGCCAGCAGTTACTCGATACTACGTACTGAAGCTTTCTTT. This sequence encodes CASSYSILRTEAFF.

This chain connects TRBV9 to TRBJ2-5, with TRBD2 matching 9 bases. The V gene's germline CDR1 is SGDLS and CDR2 YYNGEE. This CDR3 comprises 15 residues. With 3 bases clipped from V and 5 bases from J, the junction kept 8 bases outside the gene matches. The CDR3 nucleotides are TGTGCCAGCAGCGAAACGGGACTAGCTGGCGAGACCCAGTACTTC. Its translation: CASSETGLAGETQYF.

The chain carries TRBV18 and TRBJ1-1; D ambiguous. V lost 0 bases and J lost 0, with 8 bases in between. Germline CDR1 is KGHSH and CDR2 is LQKENI. This CDR3 comprises 15 residues. Here the CDR3 reads CASSPPSSLNTEAFF. Written as DNA, the CDR3 is TGTGCCAGCTCACCACCGTCCAGTTTGAACACTGAAGCTTTCTTT.

V and J are TRBV28 and TRBJ1-2; no clear D gene. Deletions cut 5 bases from V and 4 bases from J, with 14 bases between. CDR1 and CDR2 (germline): MDHEN, SYDVKM. The CDR3 spans 14 residues. The CDR3 DNA reads TGTGCCAGCAGTCCGCCAGGTTTGGCCTATGGCTACACCTTC. Residues: CASSPPGLAYGYTF.

The chain has TRBV3-1 (or the pseudogene TRBV3-2) and TRBJ2-6; D is ambiguous. The germline gives CDR1 LGHDT, CDR2 YNNKEL (reference sequence). CDR3 length equals 15 residues. The V and J ends lost 4 bases and 0 bases respectively, with 7 bases between them. CDR3 in amino acids: CASSRQTSGANVLTF. The CDR3 DNA reads as TGTGCCAGCAGCCGTCAAACCTCTGGGGCCAACGTCCTGACTTTC.